These 3 T cell receptor beta chains were sequenced from one sample in a study of blood T cell repertoires in COVID-19. Some clones are missing from TCRdb's copy, which holds only in-frame ones; the method was immunoSEQ multiplex PCR. The sample contains tens of thousands of clones, roughly 89% of which appear only once. The specimen was peripheral blood. The receptors shown here come from a man aged 30 to 45 with acute or convalescent COVID-19.

The rearrangement joins TRBV7-3 to TRBJ2-2; possible D gene TRBD2, 6 bases. The V end lost 0 bases, the J end lost 6 bases, and 8 bases lay between the germline ends. There are 14 residues in the CDR3. Germline loops: CDR1 SGHTA, CDR2 FQGTGA. As DNA, the CDR3 is TGTGCCAGCAGCTTAACTGCGGGGCCCGGGGAGCTGTTTTTT. Amino acids: CASSLTAGPGELFF.

The chain couples TRBV10-3 to TRBJ2-7, with D possibly TRBD1 on 5 matching bases. The CDR3 runs 14 residues. V lost 2 bases to trimming and J lost 7 bases, with 15 bases between them. The V gene's germline CDR1 is ENHRY and CDR2 SYGVKD. The CDR3 spells CAISERQGGSEQYF. CDR3 nucleotide sequence: TGTGCCATCAGTGAGCGCCAGGGTGGATCGGAGCAGTACTTC.

The chain links TRBV18 to TRBJ2-3; tentatively, D is TRBD2 (6 bases). CDR1 KGHSH and CDR2 LQKENI come from the germline V gene. The CDR3 has 15 residues. Trimming left V 5 bases short and J 1 base short, with 13 bases between. This CDR3 is CASSNPSEGTDTQYF. CDR3 nucleotide sequence: TGTGCCAGCTCAAATCCTAGCGAGGGCACAGATACGCAGTATTTT.